The 26 T cell receptor beta chains below were found in one sample sequenced in a study of blood T cells in healthy people across ages. The use of a sample-barcoded 5' primer and a J-beta primer mix characterized a second PCR of about 7 to 12 cycles. TCRdb processed the 5' RACE reads anew with MiXCR; each CDR3 protein has one entry. The sample holds fewer than 1 million distinct CDR3 sequences, around 43% seen once. Sequencing input: blood. Receptors originate from a man aged 55 to 70 in good health.

This clonotype turned up a few times. This rearrangement joins TRBV12-5 to TRBJ2-3; the D is unclear. Deletions cut 3 bases from V and 1 base from J, with 8 bases between. In germline, CDR1 is LGHNT, CDR2 FRNRAP. CDR3 length equals 14 residues. The CDR3 DNA follows: TGTGCTAGTGGTTTTCGCTACCGCACAGATACGCAGTATTTT. Its protein is CASGFRYRTDTQYF.

CDR3 loop: CSALPRGQMNTEAFF. CDR3 in DNA: TGCAGCGCCCTGCCCAGGGGACAAATGAACACTGAAGCTTTCTTT. This chain uses TRBV29-1 with TRBJ1-1, with D perhaps TRBD1 (6 bases). Per the germline V gene, CDR1 is SQVTM and CDR2 is ANQGSEA. The CDR3 contains 15 residues. Trimming cost V 7 bases and J 0 bases, with 18 bases left between them.

Only one count was recorded for this clonotype. This chain uses TRBV5-6 with TRBJ2-7; D uncertain. CDR1 is SGHDT and CDR2 is YYEEEE in the germline V gene. The CDR3 consists of 14 residues. The V end lost 5 bases, the J end lost 7 bases, and 19 bases lay between the germline ends. The CDR3 bases are TGTGCCAGCAGTCCGACTTATGCCGGACGGGAGCAGTACTTC. It encodes CASSPTYAGREQYF.

This clonotype appeared a single time. The V gene is TRBV3-1, the J gene TRBJ2-5; TRBD2 might be the D (6 bases). The CDR3 contains 16 residues. Trimming removed 4 bases from V and 5 bases from J, with 20 bases in between. Germline CDR1 is LGHDT and CDR2 is YNNKEL (reference sequence). The CDR3 bases are TGTGCCAGCAGCCGACCGAAGGGCTCTAGCGCGGAGACCCAGTACTTC. This encodes CASSRPKGSSAETQYF.

The rearrangement uses TRBV12-3 or TRBV12-4 and TRBJ1-2; the D is unclear. V was cut by 0 bases and J by 8 bases, with 10 bases left in between. CDR3 size: 13 residues. CDR3 sequence (DNA): TGTGCCAGCAGTTTAGCTGGTACGGGAGGCTACACCTTC. This sequence encodes CASSLAGTGGYTF.

The chain recombines TRBV28 with TRBJ2-3; TRBD2 matches 8 bases. CDR3 length: 16 residues. V gave up 10 bases and J gave up 5 bases; unmatched junction bases: 17. Germline V lookup: CDR1 MDHEN, CDR2 SYDVKM. CDR3 DNA: TGTGCCATTCGGGGGGGGTACAGGGTGGAGAGAGATACGCAGTATTTT. Translation: CAIRGGYRVERDTQYF.

In this sample, this clonotype turned up a few times. This chain connects TRBV19 to TRBJ2-6, with TRBD1 identical over 8 bases. V trimming: 5 bases; J trimming: 0 bases; junction bases outside the gene matches: 6. This CDR3 contains 17 residues. Germline V lookup: CDR1 LNHDA, CDR2 SQIVND (reference sequence). The CDR3 DNA follows: TGTGCCAGTAGTCCCCGGGACAGGTACTCTGGGGCCAACGTCCTGACTTTC. Translation gives CASSPRDRYSGANVLTF.

The V call is TRBV3-1, the J call TRBJ2-3; the match to TRBD1 covers 9 bases. This CDR3 contains 12 residues. Trimming at V came to 4 bases and at J to 10 bases, leaving 3 bases not matched to a gene. The germline V gene has CDR1 LGHDT and CDR2 YNNKEL (reference sequence). In DNA form, the CDR3 reads TGTGCCAGCAGCCCCAGGACAGGGGCGCAGTATTTT. This codes for CASSPRTGAQYF.

This clonotype was seen only a few times. The chain has TRBV3-1 and TRBJ2-6; no firm D call. V lost 1 base to trimming and J lost 2 bases, with 3 bases between them. The CDR3 extends over 14 amino acids. Germline CDR1 LGHDT, CDR2 YNNKEL (reference sequence). This CDR3 is CASSQAAGANVLTF. Here the CDR3 DNA reads TGTGCCAGCAGCCAAGCGGCTGGGGCCAACGTCCTGACTTTC.

There are many counts of this clonotype. The gene calls are TRBV28 and TRBJ2-7; the D gene is possibly TRBD1 (5 bases). The CDR3 contains 16 residues. V shed 5 bases and J shed 0 bases, with 17 bases lying between them. Germline lookup yields CDR1 MDHEN and CDR2 SYDVKM. This CDR3 reads CASSAPGQGLSYEQYF. For the CDR3, the DNA is TGTGCCAGCAGTGCCCCCGGGCAGGGTCTCTCCTACGAGCAGTACTTC.

The genes are TRBV18 and TRBJ2-6; D unresolved. This CDR3 is 17 amino acids long. V was clipped by 0 bases and J by 0 bases, with 9 bases between them. Per germline, CDR1 KGHSH and CDR2 LQKENI. The CDR3 DNA reads TGTGCCAGCTCACCACCGTTGGGAAGCTCTGGGGCCAACGTCCTGACTTTC. This translates into CASSPPLGSSGANVLTF.

This clonotype was found a few times. The CDR3 region is CASSPASGGANTDTQYF. CDR3 coding DNA: TGTGCCAGCAGCCCAGCTAGCGGGGGGGCTAACACAGATACGCAGTATTTT. The V call is TRBV7-2, the J call TRBJ2-3; TRBD2 agrees at 12 bases. V lost 5 bases to trimming and J lost 2 bases; unmatched junction nucleotides: 8. CDR1 SGHTA and CDR2 FQGNSA come from the germline V gene. The CDR3 spans 17 residues.

The chain recombines TRBV4-1 with TRBJ2-3, with 7 bases fitting TRBD1. The CDR3 is 16 residues long. J gave up 1 base and V 4 bases, and 8 bases lay outside the gene matches. Per the germline V gene, CDR1 is MGHRA and CDR2 is YSYEKL. The CDR3 DNA follows: TGCGCCAGCAGCCCGAGATACAGGGGAGGCACAGATACGCAGTATTTT. Translated, it gives CASSPRYRGGTDTQYF.

The chain uses TRBV5-1 and TRBJ2-3; the D gene is possibly TRBD2 (6 bases). The CDR3 sequence is 14 residues long. Germline CDR1 is SGHRS and CDR2 is YFSETQ. V was clipped by 9 bases and J by 1 base, with 15 bases between them. The DNA of the CDR3 is TGCGCCACCAGTTGGGGGGATCGCACAGATACGCAGTATTTT. As protein: CATSWGDRTDTQYF.

There are a few counts of this clonotype. This chain joins TRBV7-9 and TRBJ2-5, with D maybe TRBD2 (5 bases). CDR1 SEHNR and CDR2 FQNEAQ come from the germline V gene (reference sequence). Between the trimmed V and J ends, which lost 7 bases and 0 bases, there was a span of 15 bases. The CDR3 loop spans 15 amino acids. Here the CDR3 DNA reads TGTGCCAGCACCGAAGGGAGCTGGGACCAAGAGACCCAGTACTTC. It translates to CASTEGSWDQETQYF.

A few counts support this clonotype. The chain is built from TRBV20-1 and TRBJ2-7, with D tentatively TRBD1 (6 bases). The CDR3 sequence is 13 residues long. Germline-derived CDR1 and CDR2 are DFQATT and SNEGSKA (reference sequence). With 0 bases removed from V and 3 bases from J, the gap between germline ends came to 9 bases. CDR3 DNA: TGCAGTGCTAGAGAAGGGGGTAGCTACGAGCAGTACTTC. It translates to CSAREGGSYEQYF.

This clonotype was detected only a few times. The chain couples TRBV4-3 to TRBJ2-3; 13 bases agree with TRBD2. V shed 4 bases, J shed 2 bases, and the junction held 3 bases outside the gene matches. The germline CDR1 and CDR2 sequences are LGHNA and YSLEER. The CDR3 spans 16 residues. The DNA for the CDR3 is TGCGCCAGCAGCCCCGGGACTAGCGGGAACACAGATACGCAGTATTTT. Protein: CASSPGTSGNTDTQYF.

J is TRBJ2-4 and V is TRBV5-1; D not certain. Deletions cut 4 bases from V and 6 bases from J, with 20 bases between. Germline values: CDR1 SGHRS, CDR2 YFSETQ. The CDR3 runs to 16 residues. The CDR3 is CASSLDPAGGRNIQYF. Written as DNA, the CDR3 is TGCGCCAGCAGCCTAGATCCGGCCGGTGGACGAAACATTCAGTACTTC.

The chain recombines TRBV7-2 with TRBJ1-6; 9 positions agree with TRBD1. This CDR3 spans 17 amino acids. Trimming at V came to 0 bases and at J to 5 bases, leaving 5 bases not matched to a gene. CDR1 and CDR2 (germline): SGHTA, FQGNSA. CDR3 residues: CASSLASGTGNNSPLHF. In nucleotides, the CDR3 is TGTGCCAGCAGCTTAGCATCCGGGACAGGGAATAATTCACCCCTCCACTTT.

The chain links TRBV4-1 to TRBJ1-1, with 9 bases matching TRBD1. V lost 3 bases, J lost 1 base, and 6 bases stayed unmatched. CDR1 is MGHRA and CDR2 is YSYEKL in the germline V gene. This CDR3 contains 16 residues. The CDR3 protein is CASSQAPGQGNTEAFF. CDR3 DNA: TGCGCCAGCAGCCAGGCTCCGGGACAGGGGAACACTGAAGCTTTCTTT.

The rearrangement links TRBV29-1 to TRBJ2-1; TRBD2 agrees at 8 bases. The CDR3 loop spans 13 amino acids. The germline gives CDR1 SQVTM, CDR2 ANQGSEA. Unmatched junction bases numbered 8, after V lost 5 bases and J lost 8 bases. The chain's CDR3 is CSVMKREWDEQFF. The CDR3 nucleotides read TGCAGCGTTATGAAGCGGGAGTGGGATGAGCAGTTCTTC.

Comments on this clonotype: One end of the junction fails to match germline, which may point to a read error. The chain joins TRBV7-8 to TRBJ1-6, with D possibly TRBD1 on 5 matching bases. This CDR3 region has 15 residues. Germline assignment: CDR1 SGHVS and CDR2 FQNEAQ. The CDR3 region has the DNA TGTGCCAGCAGCTTAGCCGAGGGGCTCTATTCACCCCTCCTCTTT. It yields the protein CASSLAEGLYSPLLF.

This clonotype was recorded a few times. The gene calls are TRBV20-1 and TRBJ2-7; 12 bases align to TRBD2. CDR3 length: 13 amino acids. Germline-derived CDR1 and CDR2 are DFQATT and SNEGSKA (reference sequence). V lost 1 base to trimming and J lost 9 bases; unmatched junction nucleotides: 4. Here the CDR3 reads CSARASGGAGQYF. Written as DNA, the CDR3 is TGCAGTGCTAGAGCTAGCGGGGGGGCTGGGCAGTACTTC.

The sample holds a few counts of this clonotype. The chain employs TRBV28 and TRBJ1-2; no firm D call. V lost 3 bases to trimming and J lost 2 bases, with 19 bases between them. Germline CDR1 and CDR2: MDHEN and SYDVKM. The CDR3 contains 17 residues. The CDR3, as DNA: TGTGCCAGCAGTTTTGTCTCCTTAAACCCGAAAAACTATGGCTACACCTTC. Protein sequence: CASSFVSLNPKNYGYTF.

Only a few counts were recorded for this clonotype. The CDR3 coding sequence is TGCAGTGCTAGCCAGGGAGGAGCTAACTATGGCTACACCTTC. Its protein product is CSASQGGANYGYTF. This sequence joins TRBV20-1 and TRBJ1-2; possibly TRBD1 for D (5 bases). The length of the CDR3 is 14 residues. Germline CDR1 is DFQATT and CDR2 is SNEGSKA (reference sequence). V lost 3 bases to trimming and J lost 0 bases, with 11 bases between them.

The chain recombines TRBV20-1 with TRBJ2-1; TRBD1 matches at 8 bases. Germline CDR1 DFQATT, CDR2 SNEGSKA (reference sequence). V was clipped by 1 base and J by 12 bases; unmatched bases: 2. CDR3 length equals 11 residues. CDR3 nucleotides: TGCAGTGCTAGAGTAGACAGGGGGCAGTTCTTC. Translated, it gives CSARVDRGQFF.